The 2 T cell receptor beta chains in this list originate from one sample, sequenced in a study of T cell changes during pregnancy in multiple sclerosis. Data came from immunoSEQ multiplex PCR; TCRdb stores just in-frame clones and leaves some out. This table holds under 70,000 clones, 91% found once. The material sequenced was peripheral blood, taken after pregnancy. These receptor sequences come from a female donor in good health, enrolled as a control in a pregnancy study.

In nucleotides, the CDR3 is TGTGCTAGTGGTTTGGTCCTTATGGACAGAGGAACTCCTGAAGCTTTCTTT. Residues: CASGLVLMDRGTPEAFF. The chain uses TRBV12-5 and TRBJ1-1, with D possibly being TRBD1 (6 bases). Germline CDR1 reads LGHNT; CDR2 reads FRNRAP. Trimming left V 0 bases short and J 6 bases short, with 20 bases between. The CDR3 consists of 17 residues.

The chain combines TRBV19 with TRBJ1-5, with D maybe TRBD1 (6 bases). The CDR3 spans 13 residues. V was cut by 4 bases and J by 7 bases, with 11 bases left in between. Germline V gene data show CDR1 as LNHDA and CDR2 as SQIVND (reference sequence). CDR3 amino acids: CASSTQGPQPQHF. DNA of the CDR3: TGTGCCAGTAGTACTCAGGGGCCCCAGCCCCAGCATTTT.